This TCR beta chain stems from a study of blood T cells in healthy people across ages. Together with a sample-barcoded 5' primer, a J-beta primer mix was included in a second PCR lasting roughly 6 to 12 cycles. TCRdb analysed the 5' RACE reads with MiXCR anew, one entry per CDR3 protein. The sample includes over a million distinct CDR3 sequences, approximately 43% of them seen just once. CDR1 and CDR2 from the germline V gene are LGHNA and YSLEER. The ends lost 1 base at V and 4 bases at J; junction bases unmatched: 4. CDR3 length: 15 residues. Healthy Russian Caucasian donors spanned ages about 6 to 95 years.

Sample: blood. The rearrangement links TRBV4-3 to TRBJ1-2, with TRBD1 matching over 9 bases. The sequence derives from a woman aged 18-29 years in good health. The CDR3 sequence is CASSQVTGGAYGYTF. In DNA, the CDR3 is TGCGCCAGCAGCCAAGTCACAGGGGGCGCCTATGGCTACACCTTC.